A single sample gave rise to the 8 T cell receptor beta chains below, sequenced in a study of blood T cell repertoires in COVID-19. Data came from immunoSEQ multiplex PCR; TCRdb stores just in-frame clones and leaves some out. The sample contains 50,000 to 60,000 clones, 85% to 90% of which appear only once. Sequencing was done on a sample of peripheral blood. The receptors were gathered from a human donor in a cohort sampled during active COVID-19.

In this sample, this clone turned up once. The chain joins TRBV29-1 to TRBJ2-1, with a weak D call TRBD2 (5 bases). Germline lookup yields CDR1 SQVTM and CDR2 ANQGSEA. The V end lost 3 bases, the J end lost 6 bases, and 9 bases lay between the germline ends. The CDR3 is 12 amino acids. The CDR3 reads CSVEAGGNEQFF. The CDR3 region has the DNA TGCAGCGTTGAGGCCGGAGGCAATGAGCAGTTCTTC.

The gene calls are TRBV19 and TRBJ2-1; 12 nucleotides align to TRBD2. With 7 bases clipped from V and 4 bases from J, the junction kept 8 bases outside the gene matches. Germline CDR1 and CDR2: LNHDA and SQIVND (reference sequence). This CDR3 spans 16 amino acids. The CDR3 loop reads CASTNAGTSGYNEQFF. The CDR3 DNA reads as TGTGCCAGTACCAATGCCGGGACTAGCGGGTACAATGAGCAGTTCTTC.

This chain uses TRBV2 with TRBJ2-3; the D is unclear. Germline V lookup: CDR1 SNHLY, CDR2 FYNNEI. The V gene lost 8 bases and the J gene lost 3 bases, with 6 bases spanning the gap. The CDR3 spans 11 residues. The chain's CDR3 is CASGPTDTQYF. For the CDR3, the DNA is TGTGCCAGCGGCCCTACAGATACGCAGTATTTT.

In this sample, this clone turned up once. The genes are TRBV19 and TRBJ1-1, with D tentatively TRBD1 (5 bases). CDR1 and CDR2 from the germline V gene are LNHDA and SQIVND (reference sequence). This CDR3 has 17 residues. V gave up 7 bases and J gave up 0 bases, with 21 bases separating them. This CDR3 is CASIPSGNSLMNTEAFF. The CDR3 coding sequence is TGTGCCAGTATTCCCTCAGGGAACAGTTTAATGAACACTGAAGCTTTCTTT.

The chain uses TRBV7-9 and TRBJ2-3; D is unresolved. Germline V CDR1 and CDR2: SEHNR, FQNEAQ (reference sequence). The CDR3 is made up of 11 amino acids. Deletions cut 4 bases from V and 6 bases from J, with 5 bases between. The CDR3 loop is CASSSPDTQYF. In nucleotides, the CDR3 is TGTGCCAGCAGCTCCCCGGATACGCAGTATTTT.

The chain uses TRBV6-6 and TRBJ1-2; 9 nucleotides line up with TRBD1. This CDR3 comprises 13 residues. V trimming: 6 bases; J trimming: 7 bases; junction bases outside the gene matches: 6. CDR1 is MNHNY, CDR2 SVGAGI, per germline (reference sequence). The CDR3 reads CASSSGQGIGYTF. The CDR3 DNA follows: TGTGCCAGCAGCTCCGGACAGGGGATTGGCTACACCTTC.

The chain uses TRBV6-6 and TRBJ2-1; D remains unclear. V gave up 7 bases and J gave up 4 bases, with 14 bases separating them. This CDR3 is 14 amino acids long. Germline V CDR1 and CDR2: MNHNY, SVGAGI (reference sequence). The CDR3 coding sequence is TGTGCCAGCACCTTACAGATAAAATACAATGAGCAGTTCTTC. Amino acids: CASTLQIKYNEQFF.

The chain couples TRBV5-1 to TRBJ2-3, with TRBD1 as a possible D gene (6 bases). Germline assignment: CDR1 SGHRS and CDR2 YFSETQ. This CDR3 has 13 amino acids. V shed 4 bases and J shed 4 bases, with 10 bases lying between them. The chain's CDR3 is CASSRNRADTQYF. The CDR3 DNA sequence: TGCGCCAGCAGCCGGAACAGGGCAGATACGCAGTATTTT.